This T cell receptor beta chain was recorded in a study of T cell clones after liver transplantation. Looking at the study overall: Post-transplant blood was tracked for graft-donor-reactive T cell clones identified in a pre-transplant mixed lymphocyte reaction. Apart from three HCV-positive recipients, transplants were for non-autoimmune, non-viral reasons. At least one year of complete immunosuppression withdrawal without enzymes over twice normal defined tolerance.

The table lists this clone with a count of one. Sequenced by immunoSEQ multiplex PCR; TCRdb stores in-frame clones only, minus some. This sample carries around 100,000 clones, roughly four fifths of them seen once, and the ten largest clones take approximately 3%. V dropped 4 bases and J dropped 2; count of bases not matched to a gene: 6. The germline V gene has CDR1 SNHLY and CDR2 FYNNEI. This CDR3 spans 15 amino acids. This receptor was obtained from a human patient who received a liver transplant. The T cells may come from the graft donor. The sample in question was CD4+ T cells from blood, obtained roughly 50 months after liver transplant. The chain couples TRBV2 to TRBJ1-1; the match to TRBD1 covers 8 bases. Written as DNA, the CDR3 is TGTGCCAGCAGTGCTCGACAGGGGACAAACACTGAAGCTTTCTTT. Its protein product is CASSARQGTNTEAFF.